This T cell receptor (beta chain) was obtained from a study of post-analysis software for immune sequencing data. Findings and limits, study-wide: Included in a set of a few TRBV segments more frequent in patients than controls were TRBV5-6, TRBV5-1 and TRBV20-1.

Libraries were made from TCR beta cDNA, and they carried unique molecular identifiers. It was from roughly 1 to 10 million T cells that some 500,000 cDNA molecules came. In TCRdb, the PCR reads were re-called with MiXCR into one record per CDR3 protein. The repertoire consists of roughly 800,000 distinct CDR3 sequences, with 53% occurring once and the leading ten covering 4.6%. This clonotype was seen more than once but under ten times. Its target is unknown. The CDR3 extends over 14 amino acids. With 5 bases removed from V and 8 bases from J, the gap between germline ends came to 18 bases. This clonotype was sampled from a girl aged 10-17 years with multiple sclerosis. Specimen: blood. V is TRBV12-3 or TRBV12-4 and J is TRBJ1-2, with D unresolved. The CDR3 is CASSPEAGLGGYTF. CDR3 sequence (DNA): TGTGCCAGCAGTCCCGAGGCTGGCCTTGGAGGCTACACCTTC.